The rows below give T cell receptor beta chains drawn from one sample of a study of T cells in narcolepsy. Only in-frame clones appear in the TCRdb table, and some are missing; sequencing was by immunoSEQ multiplex PCR. The sample shows about 29,000 clones, approximately 87% of them seen only once. Sequences were obtained from memory (CD45RA-) CD4+ T cells from blood. These receptors were collected from a human donor in good health. The CDR3 runs from the conserved cysteine through the conserved F or W. D genes are given only for firm matches. Only part of the rows carry a size: once, few, many, or a class if the clone is expanded.

>TRBJ2-3|TRBD2|TRBV7-2|once
TGTGCCAGCAGCTTTGGACTAGCAACAGATACGCAGTATTTT
CASSFGLATDTQYF
>TRBJ2-1|TRBD1|TRBV7-3|once
TGTGCCAGCAGCTTCGCAGGGGGCTATGAGCAGTTCTTC
CASSFAGGYEQFF
>TRBJ2-2|.|TRBV9|.
TGTGCCAGCAGCGGGAGGGCCGCCGGGGAGCTGTTTTTT
CASSGRAAGELFF
>TRBJ1-2|TRBD1|TRBV30|.
TGTGCCTGGGGCCGACAGGGCCGGGGCTATGGCTACACCTTC
CAWGRQGRGYGYTF
>TRBJ2-2|.|TRBV28|.
TGTGCCAGCAGTGGAACAGGAGTACCATCCACCGGGGAGCTGTTTTTT
CASSGTGVPSTGELFF
>TRBJ1-1|.|TRBV7-2|.
TGTGCCAGCAGCTTAGATCCAGCTACGAACACTGAAGCTTTCTTT
CASSLDPATNTEAFF
>TRBJ2-4|TRBD2|TRBV14|few
TGTGCCAGCAGCCCTATAGCGGGATGGGAGGGAAACATTCAGTACTTC
CASSPIAGWEGNIQYF
>TRBJ1-1|TRBD1|TRBV5-5|.
TGTGCCAGCAGCGCGAATGGACAGGGGGGGAGAGCTTTCTTT
CASSANGQGGRAFF
>TRBJ2-7|TRBD2|TRBV10-2|.
TGCGCCAGCGGGACTAGCGGGGGTACCTACGGGCAGTACTTC
CASGTSGGTYGQYF
>TRBJ1-1|.|TRBV10-3|few
TGTGCCATCAGTGAGTCCGGAGGGAGGCCTGAAGCTTTCTTT
CAISESGGRPEAFF
>TRBJ2-1|.|TRBV7-3|.
TGTGCCAGCAGCCTCGGGGGACGACTATACAATGAGCAGTTCTTC
CASSLGGRLYNEQFF
>TRBJ1-2|TRBD1|TRBV6-1|once
TGTGCCAGCAGTGAAGGGACAGGGAACTATGGCTACACCTTC
CASSEGTGNYGYTF
>TRBJ2-7|.|TRBV21-1|.
TGTGCCAGCAGCGAACCTAGCGGGGGGGACTACGAGCAGTACTTC
CASSEPSGGDYEQYF
>TRBJ1-1|.|TRBV2|.
TGTGCCAGCAGTGAAGGACGGCGGCCGTCGTTCACTGAAGCTTTCTTT
CASSEGRRPSFTEAFF
>TRBJ1-5|.|TRBV19|.
TGTGCCAGTAGTGACCAGGGTATCGGCAATCAGCCCCAGCATTTT
CASSDQGIGNQPQHF
>TRBJ1-3|.|TRBV30|.
TGTGCCTGCCCGGGGGGGAATGGAAACACCATATATTTT
CACPGGNGNTIYF
>TRBJ1-2|TRBD1|TRBV19|.
TGTGCCAGTAGTTGGGACAGGGGGCTGGACTATGGCTACACCTTC
CASSWDRGLDYGYTF
>TRBJ1-2|TRBD1|TRBV5-4|once
TGTGCCAGCAGCTTGCTAGGGACAGGGAACGGCTACACCTTC
CASSLLGTGNGYTF
>TRBJ2-5|.|TRBV11-2|few
TGTGCCAGCAGGCACTACCGGGACCCACAAGAGACCCAGTACTTC
CASRHYRDPQETQYF
>TRBJ1-1|TRBD1|TRBV16|.
TGTGCCAGCAGCTCTTTGGGGACAGAGAACACTGAAGCTTTCTTT
CASSSLGTENTEAFF
>TRBJ2-2|TRBD1|TRBV6-4|.
TGTGCCAGTTCGGGACAGCCGAACACCGGGGAGCTGTTTTTT
CASSGQPNTGELFF
>TRBJ2-7|.|TRBV4-3|.
TGCGCCAGCAGCCAAGCTGGCAGGGCTACCTACGAGCAGTACTTC
CASSQAGRATYEQYF
>TRBJ2-7|.|TRBV19|.
TGTGCCAGTAGTGTGGGTACCTCCTACGAGCAGTACTTC
CASSVGTSYEQYF
>TRBJ2-7|.|TRBV27|once
TGTGCCAGCAGTTTTATCCCCGGGACCTACGAGCAGTACTTC
CASSFIPGTYEQYF
>TRBJ2-2|.|TRBV7-9|.
TGTGCCAGCAGCCCGCGGCGGCAGGGGAACACCGGGGAGCTGTTTTTT
CASSPRRQGNTGELFF
>TRBJ1-4|.|TRBV5-6|.
TGTGCCAGCAGCTTGGCGAGGCTAACTAATGAAAAACTGTTTTTT
CASSLARLTNEKLFF
>TRBJ2-5|.|TRBV9|.
TGTGCCAGCAGCGTATTCGGAGAGACCCAGTACTTC
CASSVFGETQYF
>TRBJ1-1|TRBD1|TRBV13|.
TGTGCCAGCAGCTTAGCCCATACAGGGGGCTGGACTGAAGCTTTCTTT
CASSLAHTGGWTEAFF
>TRBJ2-3|.|TRBV19|few
TGTGCCAGTAGTATCCCCGGGAGTACCACAGATACGCAGTATTTT
CASSIPGSTTDTQYF